This T cell receptor beta chain came from a study of blood T cell repertoires in COVID-19. About the research overall: COVID-19 samples collected from the United States, Italy and Spain covered acute and convalescent phases. T cells, B-cell-depleted T cells, or PBMCs supplied cDNA or gDNA.

For this clone: Other DNA variants within this sample encode the same CDR3.

Looked up from germline, CDR1 is SGHTA and CDR2 is FQGNSA. V was pared by 3 bases and J by 1 base, with 3 bases of the junction left unmatched. CDR3 length equals 15 residues. Per the original data handling: Counts of nucleated cells, estimated from reference gene primer amplification, were obtained. TCRdb keeps only in-frame clones here, not all; method: immunoSEQ multiplex PCR. For V, J and clone size, that table is used; D and trimming come from the DNA. Altogether approximately 150,000 clones are present, 83% being singletons, with the ten largest covering about 2.1%. The specimen was peripheral blood. V is TRBV7-2 and J is TRBJ2-3; TRBD2 aligns across 8 bases. This TCR was sampled from a woman of 80 years or more with acute or convalescent COVID-19. DNA of the CDR3: TGTGCCAGCAGCTTTGGCGGGGGGCGCACAGATACGCAGTATTTT. This codes for CASSFGGGRTDTQYF.